These 21 T cell receptor beta chains originate from one sample sequenced in a study of response to subunit inactivated influenza vaccine. TCRdb analysed the RT-PCR reads with MiXCR anew, one entry per CDR3 protein. The sample includes about 830,000 distinct CDR3 sequences, less than 20% of them seen just once. This specimen consisted of PBMCs from blood, obtained about 5 days after vaccination. Source of these receptors: a man aged 50 to 60 who received an inactivated influenza vaccine.

This clonotype came up many times. This chain connects TRBV12-3 or TRBV12-4 to TRBJ1-1; 7 bases are shared with TRBD1. This CDR3 contains 13 residues. V shed 5 bases and J 4 bases; nucleotides not matched to a gene: 4. CDR3 protein: CASSRTGGTEAFF. The CDR3 region has the DNA TGTGCCAGCAGTCGGACAGGCGGCACTGAAGCTTTCTTT.

This clonotype has only a few counts. The V gene is TRBV5-6, the J gene TRBJ2-7; D is undetermined. The CDR3 sequence is 14 residues long. Germline V CDR1 and CDR2: SGHDT, YYEEEE. With 3 bases removed from V and 1 base from J, the gap between germline ends came to 11 bases. This CDR3 is CASSSAGWSYEQYF. CDR3 coding DNA: TGTGCCAGCAGCTCGGCCGGATGGTCCTACGAGCAGTACTTC.

The chain joins TRBV5-1 to TRBJ2-7; 14 bases align to TRBD2. With V trimmed by 4 bases and J by 8 bases, 8 bases remained unmatched. Germline values: CDR1 SGHRS, CDR2 YFSETQ. CDR3 length: 15 residues. The CDR3 sequence is CASSPGTSGGRKQYF. The CDR3, as DNA: TGCGCCAGCAGCCCGGGGACTAGCGGGGGCCGAAAGCAGTACTTC.

The CDR3 bases are TGTGCCAGCAGTTCACCCGACAGGGTCAATCAGCCCCAGCATTTT. This gives the protein CASSSPDRVNQPQHF. This chain links TRBV5-6 with TRBJ1-5; 7 positions match TRBD1. Germline-derived CDR1 and CDR2 are SGHDT and YYEEEE. Unmatched junction bases numbered 8, after V lost 5 bases and J lost 3 bases. The CDR3 consists of 15 residues.

The chain combines TRBV5-1 with TRBJ2-7, with D perhaps matching TRBD1 or TRBD2 (5 bases each). Germline loops: CDR1 SGHRS, CDR2 YFSETQ. The ends were cut back, 4 bases at V and 2 bases at J, with 19 bases in the middle. There are 16 residues in the CDR3. CDR3 sequence reads: CASSDTGRRNTYEQYF. CDR3 coding DNA: TGCGCCAGCAGCGACACAGGAAGGAGGAATACCTACGAGCAGTACTTC.

The CDR3 bases are TGTGCCAGCAGCTTAGTTGCCACTGAAGCTTTCTTT. It is translated as CASSLVATEAFF. The chain carries TRBV7-9 and TRBJ1-1; D is unclear. This CDR3 contains 12 residues. The V end lost 1 base, the J end lost 4 bases, and 4 bases lay between the germline ends. Germline CDR1 is SEHNR and CDR2 is FQNEAQ (reference sequence).

The gene calls are TRBV28 and TRBJ2-1, with 11 bases that match TRBD2. V lost 3 bases and J lost 4; bases outside the gene matches: 11. This CDR3 region has 18 residues. CDR1 MDHEN and CDR2 SYDVKM come from the germline V gene. This CDR3 is CASSLKVAGGPFYNEQFF. As DNA, the CDR3 is TGTGCCAGCAGTTTGAAAGTAGCGGGAGGGCCGTTTTACAATGAGCAGTTCTTC.

This clonotype was observed a few times. This chain links TRBV20-1 with TRBJ2-7, with D unclear. Trimming cost V 3 bases and J 2 bases, with 8 bases left between them. The germline V gene has CDR1 DFQATT and CDR2 SNEGSKA (reference sequence). The CDR3 runs 12 residues. DNA for the CDR3: TGCAGTGCTAGCGGGTCGGCCTACGAGCAGTACTTC. Translated, it gives CSASGSAYEQYF.

V and J are TRBV7-9 and TRBJ1-5; D not certain. Trimming took 5 bases from V and 4 from J, leaving 15 bases between them. The CDR3 consists of 15 residues. The germline V gene encodes CDR1 SEHNR and CDR2 FQNEAQ (reference sequence). CDR3 DNA sequence: TGTGCCAGCAGCCCAGATAATAGGGAAAATCAGCCCCAGCATTTT. As protein: CASSPDNRENQPQHF.

This clonotype was counted many times. The rearrangement uses TRBV5-1 and TRBJ2-3; the match to TRBD1 covers 7 bases. Germline CDR1 is SGHRS and CDR2 is YFSETQ. This CDR3 comprises 15 residues. Germline trimming cut 8 bases from V and 1 base from J; bases unmatched to any gene: 10. This CDR3 is CASHRTGERTDTQYF. CDR3 sequence (DNA): TGCGCCAGTCATCGAACAGGGGAACGCACAGATACGCAGTATTTT.

The sample holds a few counts of this clonotype. This sequence joins TRBV20-1 and TRBJ2-2; D may correspond to TRBD1 or TRBD2 (5 bases each). The CDR3 sequence is 16 residues long. The germline CDR1 and CDR2 sequences are DFQATT and SNEGSKA (reference sequence). V lost 0 bases and J lost 6, with 17 bases in between. The DNA of the CDR3 is TGCAGTGCTAGAGATCGGAGAGGGGTGGGAGCCGGGGAGCTGTTTTTT. Translating gives CSARDRRGVGAGELFF.

This chain uses TRBV6-2 or TRBV6-3 with TRBJ2-6, with D possibly matching TRBD2 (6 bases). The CDR3 spans 14 residues. The germline gives CDR1 MNHEY, CDR2 SVGEGT. V dropped 11 bases and J dropped 2 bases, with 13 bases sitting between them. The CDR3: CAVGGFTGANVLTF. CDR3 DNA: TGTGCCGTAGGAGGGTTCACTGGGGCCAACGTCCTGACTTTC.

In regard to this clonotype: A junction boundary mismatches the germline segment, possibly from a read error. The chain is built from TRBV20-1 and TRBJ1-1, with 7 bases that match TRBD1. This CDR3 has 13 residues. Germline CDR1 is DFQATT and CDR2 is SNEGSKA (reference sequence). The CDR3 DNA is TGCAGTGCTGGACCAGGGGGGTGGACTGAAACTTTCTTT. Translation gives CSAGPGGWTETFF.

The gene calls are TRBV6-2 or TRBV6-3 and TRBJ2-7; D is perhaps TRBD1 (5 bases). This CDR3 has 14 residues. Between the trimmed V and J ends, which lost 2 bases and 2 bases, there was a span of 10 bases. Germline-derived CDR1 and CDR2 are MNHEY and SVGEGT. The CDR3 loop is CASSYDSAAYEQYF. The CDR3, as DNA: TGTGCCAGCAGTTACGACAGCGCGGCCTACGAGCAGTACTTC.

In this sample, this clonotype turned up many times. The chain links TRBV28 to TRBJ2-7; D unresolved. Germline assignment: CDR1 MDHEN and CDR2 SYDVKM. The CDR3 spans 12 residues. Trimming shortened V by 5 bases and J by 5 bases, and 10 bases separated the two germline ends. CDR3 DNA sequence: TGTGCCAGCAGTCGTCCACTTAACGAGCAGTACTTC. Translation gives CASSRPLNEQYF. Supplemented by reference TRBV28 and TRBJ2-7, the full variable domain reads DVKVTQSSRYLVKRTGEKVFLECVQDMDHENMFWYRQDPGLGLRLIYFSYDVKMKEKGDIPEGYSVSREKKERFSLILESASTNQTSMYLCASSRPLNEQYFGPGTRLTVT.

This clonotype was found many times. The chain carries TRBV25-1 and TRBJ2-7; 8 bases are shared with TRBD1. The J segment lost 0 bases and the V segment lost 8 bases, leaving 3 bases of the junction unmatched. This CDR3 contains 13 residues. CDR1 is MGHDK and CDR2 is SYGVNS in the germline V gene. The CDR3 loop is CASRGQASYEQYF. In nucleotides, the CDR3 is TGTGCCAGCCGGGGACAGGCCTCCTACGAGCAGTACTTC.

This clonotype was seen only a few times. J is TRBJ2-7 and V is TRBV4-2; 9 nucleotides agree with TRBD1. In germline, CDR1 is LGHNA, CDR2 YNFKEQ. V gave up 2 bases and J gave up 8 bases; unmatched junction bases: 4. CDR3 length: 13 amino acids. The CDR3 region has the DNA TGTGCCAGCAGCCAACGGGGACAGGGCCAGCAGTACTTC. This sequence encodes CASSQRGQGQQYF.

The chain uses TRBV4-1 and TRBJ1-4, with D perhaps matching TRBD1 (5 bases). CDR1 is MGHRA, CDR2 YSYEKL, per germline. V dropped 0 bases and J dropped 5 bases, with 10 bases sitting between them. This CDR3 spans 15 amino acids. The chain's CDR3 is CASSQDPGRNEKLFF. The DNA for the CDR3 is TGCGCCAGCAGCCAAGATCCAGGGAGAAATGAAAAACTGTTTTTT.

This clonotype appeared a few times. The J gene is TRBJ2-7, the V gene TRBV6-1; the D call may be TRBD1 or TRBD2 (6 bases each). V lost 6 bases and J 2 bases, leaving 14 bases between the germline ends. The CDR3 consists of 14 residues. Germline-derived CDR1 and CDR2 are MNHNS and SASEGT. CDR3 nucleotide sequence: TGTGCCAGCAGGCGGGATCAGGGGACCTACGAGCAGTACTTC. It is translated as CASRRDQGTYEQYF.

A few counts support this clonotype. The chain carries TRBV9 and TRBJ1-1, with 8 bases that match TRBD1. The CDR3 loop spans 15 amino acids. The germline gives CDR1 SGDLS, CDR2 YYNGEE. J lost 1 base, V lost 6 bases, and 8 bases had no gene match. The CDR3 here is CASTSQGAANTEAFF. The DNA for the CDR3 is TGTGCCAGCACATCCCAGGGGGCGGCGAACACTGAAGCTTTCTTT.

The chain recombines TRBV12-3 or TRBV12-4 with TRBJ1-2; D call uncertain. This CDR3 contains 14 residues. Trimming shortened V by 6 bases and J by 1 base, and 12 bases separated the two germline ends. CDR3 sequence: CASRALGFNYGYTF. CDR3 in DNA: TGTGCCAGCAGAGCGCTAGGATTTAACTATGGCTACACCTTC.